This TCR beta chain was sequenced for a study of technical replicates of blood from a few donors. The method was immunoSEQ multiplex PCR; TCRdb's version includes in-frame clones alone and lacks a portion of them. The sample yields about 99,000 clones, around 96% seen once. The CDR3 covers 13 residues. Trimming left V 8 bases short and J 0 bases short, with 10 bases between. Germline V gives CDR1 SNHLY, CDR2 FYNNEI. J is TRBJ1-1 and V is TRBV2; D gene ambiguous. The sample comprised T cells isolated from PBMCs. This sequence was found in a human donor in good health. Here the CDR3 reads CASLQYMNTEAFF. CDR3 nucleotide sequence: TGTGCCAGCCTCCAGTACATGAACACTGAAGCTTTCTTT. Together with reference TRBV2 and TRBJ1-1, the CDR3 gives the full variable domain: EPEVTQTPSHQVTQMGQEVILRCVPISNHLYFYWYRQILGQKVEFLVSFYNNEISEKSEIFDDQFSVERPDGSNFTLKIRSTKLEDSAMYFCASLQYMNTEAFFGQGTRLTVV.